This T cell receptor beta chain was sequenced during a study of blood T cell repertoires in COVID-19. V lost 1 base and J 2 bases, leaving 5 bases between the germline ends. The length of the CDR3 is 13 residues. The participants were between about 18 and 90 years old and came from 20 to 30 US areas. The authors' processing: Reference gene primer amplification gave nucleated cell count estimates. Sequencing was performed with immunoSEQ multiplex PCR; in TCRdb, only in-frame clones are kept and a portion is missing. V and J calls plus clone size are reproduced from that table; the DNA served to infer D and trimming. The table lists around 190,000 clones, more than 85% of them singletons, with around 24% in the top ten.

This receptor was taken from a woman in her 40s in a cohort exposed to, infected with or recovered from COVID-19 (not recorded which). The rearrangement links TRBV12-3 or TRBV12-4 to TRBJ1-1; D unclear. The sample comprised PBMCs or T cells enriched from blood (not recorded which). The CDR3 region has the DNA TGTGCCAGCAGTTTAGGGAGTAACACTGAAGCTTTCTTT. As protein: CASSLGSNTEAFF.